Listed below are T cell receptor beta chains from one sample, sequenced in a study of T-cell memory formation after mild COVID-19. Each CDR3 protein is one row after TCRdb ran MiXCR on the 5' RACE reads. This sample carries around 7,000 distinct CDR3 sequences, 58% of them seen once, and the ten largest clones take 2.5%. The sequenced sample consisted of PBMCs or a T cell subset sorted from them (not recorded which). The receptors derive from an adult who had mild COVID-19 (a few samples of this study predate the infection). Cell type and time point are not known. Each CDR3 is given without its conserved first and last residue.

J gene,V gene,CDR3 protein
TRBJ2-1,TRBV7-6,ASSRIAGDYNEQF
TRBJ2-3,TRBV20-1,SSHSGVDTQY
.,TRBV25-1,ASSVFGTAYEQY
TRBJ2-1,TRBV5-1,ASSPGLHSLYNEQF
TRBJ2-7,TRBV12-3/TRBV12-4,ASSLIGGPWGEQY
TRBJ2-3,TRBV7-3,ASSRDSDPDTQY
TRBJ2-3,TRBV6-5,ASSTRTSGRGDTQY
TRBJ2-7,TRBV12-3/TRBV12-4,ASSLERGSYEQY
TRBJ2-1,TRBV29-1,SVEDFQREYGEQF
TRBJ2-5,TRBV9,ASSAVPEETQY
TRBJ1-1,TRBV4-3,ASSARTGIGTEAF
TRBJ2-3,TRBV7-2,ASSALAGGSISTDTQY
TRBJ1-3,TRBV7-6,ASSNRGSGNTIY
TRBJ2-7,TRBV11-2,ASSFGQGPSEQY
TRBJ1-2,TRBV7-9,ASSLTGLRDGYT
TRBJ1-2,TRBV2,ASSESVQNYGYT
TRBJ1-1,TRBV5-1,ASSLTGQNTEAF
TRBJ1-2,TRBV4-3,ASSQERELYYGYT
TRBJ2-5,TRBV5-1,ASSPGQGMQETQY
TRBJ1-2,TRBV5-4,ASSLVGGAYGYT
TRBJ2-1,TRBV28,ASSLFTEQF
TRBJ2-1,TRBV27,ASSPFGAGGYDEQF
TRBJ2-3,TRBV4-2,ASSQDQLLYTDTQY
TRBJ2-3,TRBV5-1,ASSFGGRPTDTQY
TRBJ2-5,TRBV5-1,ASSLGLAGAETQY
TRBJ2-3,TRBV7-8,ASSQPGGTGVTDTQY
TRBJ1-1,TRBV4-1,ASSQGGAGTGSTEAF
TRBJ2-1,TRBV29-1,SVPRTGSYNEQF
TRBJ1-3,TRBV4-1,ASSLPGQESGNTIY
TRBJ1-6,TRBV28,ASSYRTGGSYNSPLH
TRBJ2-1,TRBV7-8,ASSSDRGVGNEQF
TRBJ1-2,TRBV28,ASRTGLYGYT
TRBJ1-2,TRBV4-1,ASTQGVGYT
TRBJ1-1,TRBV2,ASSPVATDGANTEAF
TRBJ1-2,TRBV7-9,ASSPIDYGYT
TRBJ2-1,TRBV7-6,ASSSLRGGSFNEQF
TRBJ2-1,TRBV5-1,ASSLDGPTENSYNEQF
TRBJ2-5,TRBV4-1,ASSQAGAGGGETQY
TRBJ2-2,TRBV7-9,ASSPFRDRGTGELF
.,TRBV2,ASSEDGYEQY
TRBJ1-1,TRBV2,ASSGAEAF
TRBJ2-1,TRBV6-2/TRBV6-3,ASTHQGLAGRNEQF
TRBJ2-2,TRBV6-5,ASKEGSGELF
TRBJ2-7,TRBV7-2,ASTQGQGAYEQY
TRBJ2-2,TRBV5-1,ASSLRATENTGELF
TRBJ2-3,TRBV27,ASSFSWLPPRTDTQY
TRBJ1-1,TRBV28,ASSLTGTNTEAF
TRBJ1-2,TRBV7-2,ASSKGSYGYT
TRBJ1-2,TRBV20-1,SATSRGYGYT
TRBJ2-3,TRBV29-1,SVDSRIGTSTDTQY